This note documents a single TCR beta chain sequence. Its specificity is not known. Each donor was a Caucasian adult residing in Nashville, Tennessee. This record belongs to a study of shared clonotypes between healthy human individuals. For the study at large: CD4 naive and memory got three plates each, CD8 naive two, CD8 memory one.

Regarding the study as a whole: Sequencing depth was predicted to influence how clonotypes are shared among donors.

This CDR3 has 16 amino acids. Germline V gives CDR1 LGHNA, CDR2 YSLEER. V lost 1 base and J lost 5; bases outside the gene matches: 10. It was across several immunoSEQ plates that each subset's genomic DNA was evenly split. Using immunoSEQ multiplex PCR, the repertoire was profiled, and TCRdb retains in-frame clones only, with some absent. The data hold about 2.4 million clones, with over 85% observed a single time. The receptor was isolated from a man aged 18 to 29 in good health. Some clones in this sample may be carry-over from other donors' samples. The rearrangement uses TRBV4-3 and TRBJ2-7; 8 bases line up with TRBD2. Material for sequencing was naive CD4+ T cells from PBMCs. Specified subset: CD45RA+ positively selected. The chain's CDR3 is CASSQVPGSGSNEQYF. CDR3 in DNA: TGCGCCAGCAGCCAAGTCCCGGGGAGCGGGAGCAACGAGCAGTACTTC.